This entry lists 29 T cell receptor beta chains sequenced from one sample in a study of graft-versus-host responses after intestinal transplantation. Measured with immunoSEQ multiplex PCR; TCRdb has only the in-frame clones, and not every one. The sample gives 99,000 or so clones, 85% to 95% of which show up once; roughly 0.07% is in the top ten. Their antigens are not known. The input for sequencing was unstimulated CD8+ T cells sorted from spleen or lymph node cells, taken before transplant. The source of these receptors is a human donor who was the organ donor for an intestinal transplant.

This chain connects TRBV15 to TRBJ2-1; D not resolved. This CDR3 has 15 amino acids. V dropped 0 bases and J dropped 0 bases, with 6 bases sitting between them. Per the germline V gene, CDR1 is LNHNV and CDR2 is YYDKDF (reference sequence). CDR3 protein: CATSRDASSYNEQFF. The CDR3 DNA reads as TGTGCCACCAGCAGAGACGCCAGCTCCTACAATGAGCAGTTCTTC.

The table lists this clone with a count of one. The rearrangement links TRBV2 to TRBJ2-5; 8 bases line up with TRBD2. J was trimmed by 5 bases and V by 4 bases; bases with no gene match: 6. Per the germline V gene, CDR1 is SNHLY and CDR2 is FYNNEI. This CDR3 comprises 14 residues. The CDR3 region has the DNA TGTGCCAGCAGTGTACTAGCGGCGGCGGAGACCCAGTACTTC. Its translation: CASSVLAAAETQYF. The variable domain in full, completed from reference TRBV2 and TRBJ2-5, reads EPEVTQTPSHQVTQMGQEVILRCVPISNHLYFYWYRQILGQKVEFLVSFYNNEISEKSEIFDDQFSVERPDGSNFTLKIRSTKLEDSAMYFCASSVLAAAETQYFGPGTRLLVL.

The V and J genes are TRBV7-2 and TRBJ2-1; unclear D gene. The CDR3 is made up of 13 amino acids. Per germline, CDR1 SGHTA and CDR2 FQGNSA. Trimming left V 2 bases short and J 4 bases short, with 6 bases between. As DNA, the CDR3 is TGTGCCAGCAGCTTATATGAGTACAATGAGCAGTTCTTC. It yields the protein CASSLYEYNEQFF.

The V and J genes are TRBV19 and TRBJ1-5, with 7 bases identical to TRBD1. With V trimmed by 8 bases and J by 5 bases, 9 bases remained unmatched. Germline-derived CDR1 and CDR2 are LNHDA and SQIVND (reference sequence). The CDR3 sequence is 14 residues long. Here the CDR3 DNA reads TGTGCCAGTTACGGACAGGAAATGCATCAGCCCCAGCATTTT. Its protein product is CASYGQEMHQPQHF.

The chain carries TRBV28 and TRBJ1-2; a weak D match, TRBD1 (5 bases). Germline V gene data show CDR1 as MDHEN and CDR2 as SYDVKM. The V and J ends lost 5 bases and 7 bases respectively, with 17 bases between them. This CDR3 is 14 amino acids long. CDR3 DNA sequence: TGTGCCAGCAGTCTTACCCCGGGGGTCTCTGGCTACACCTTC. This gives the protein CASSLTPGVSGYTF.

The CDR3 region is CATSRGIASGSTYEQYF. The CDR3 region has the DNA TGTGCCACCAGCAGAGGGATTGCTAGCGGGAGTACCTACGAGCAGTACTTC. V gene TRBV15 combines with J gene TRBJ2-7, with 10 bases that match TRBD2. V was clipped by 1 base and J by 2 bases; unmatched bases: 8. Germline V lookup: CDR1 LNHNV, CDR2 YYDKDF (reference sequence). The CDR3 spans 17 residues.

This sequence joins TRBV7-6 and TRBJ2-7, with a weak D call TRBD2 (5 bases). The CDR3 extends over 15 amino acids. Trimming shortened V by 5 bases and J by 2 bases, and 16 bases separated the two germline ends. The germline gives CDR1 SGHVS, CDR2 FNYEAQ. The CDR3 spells CASSPDLSPTYEQYF. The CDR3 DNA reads TGTGCCAGCAGCCCGGACTTATCGCCAACCTACGAGCAGTACTTC. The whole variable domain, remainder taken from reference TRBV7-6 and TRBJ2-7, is GAGVSQSPRYKVTKRGQDVALRCDPISGHVSLYWYRQALGQGPEFLTYFNYEAQQDKSGLPNDRFSAERPEGSISTLTIQRTEQRDSAMYRCASSPDLSPTYEQYFGPGTRLTVT.

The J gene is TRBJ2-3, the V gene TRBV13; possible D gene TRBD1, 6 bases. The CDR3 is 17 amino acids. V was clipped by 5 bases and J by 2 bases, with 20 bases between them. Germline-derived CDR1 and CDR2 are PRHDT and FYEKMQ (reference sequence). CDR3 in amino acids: CASSPKAPQGNTDTQYF. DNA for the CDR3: TGTGCCAGCAGCCCTAAGGCCCCACAGGGAAACACAGATACGCAGTATTTT. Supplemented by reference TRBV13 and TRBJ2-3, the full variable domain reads AAGVIQSPRHLIKEKRETATLKCYPIPRHDTVYWYQQGPGQDPQFLISFYEKMQSDKGSIPDRFSAQQFSDYHSELNMSSLELGDSALYFCASSPKAPQGNTDTQYFGPGTRLTVL.

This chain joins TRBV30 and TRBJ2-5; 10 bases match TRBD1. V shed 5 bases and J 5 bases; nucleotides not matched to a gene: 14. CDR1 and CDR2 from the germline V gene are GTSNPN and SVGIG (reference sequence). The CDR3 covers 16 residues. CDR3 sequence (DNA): TGTGCCTGGGGTGCCTTCGACAGGGGGCTTGGGGAGACCCAGTACTTC. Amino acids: CAWGAFDRGLGETQYF.

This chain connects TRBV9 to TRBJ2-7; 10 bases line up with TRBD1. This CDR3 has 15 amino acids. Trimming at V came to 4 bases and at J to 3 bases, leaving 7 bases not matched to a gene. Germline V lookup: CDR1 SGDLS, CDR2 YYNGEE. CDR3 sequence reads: CASSPRQGAVYEQYF. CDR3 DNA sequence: TGTGCCAGCAGCCCCCGACAGGGGGCTGTCTACGAGCAGTACTTC. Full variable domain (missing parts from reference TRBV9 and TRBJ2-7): DSGVTQTPKHLITATGQRVTLRCSPRSGDLSVYWYQQSLDQGLQFLIQYYNGEERAKGNILERFSAQQFPDLHSELNLSSLELGDSALYFCASSPRQGAVYEQYFGPGTRLTVT.

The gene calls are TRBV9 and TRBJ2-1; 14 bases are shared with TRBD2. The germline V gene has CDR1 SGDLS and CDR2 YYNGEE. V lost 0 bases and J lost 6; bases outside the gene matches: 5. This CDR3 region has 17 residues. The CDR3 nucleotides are TGTGCCAGCAGCGTAGACGGACTAGCGGGGGGTCGCAATGAGCAGTTCTTC. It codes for CASSVDGLAGGRNEQFF.

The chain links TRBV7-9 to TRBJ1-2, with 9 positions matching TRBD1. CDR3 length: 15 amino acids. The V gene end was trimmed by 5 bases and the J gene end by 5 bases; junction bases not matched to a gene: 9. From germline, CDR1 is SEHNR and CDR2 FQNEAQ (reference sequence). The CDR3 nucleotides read TGTGCCAGCAGCCCGGGGGACAGGGAGTTTTATGGCTACACCTTC. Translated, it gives CASSPGDREFYGYTF.

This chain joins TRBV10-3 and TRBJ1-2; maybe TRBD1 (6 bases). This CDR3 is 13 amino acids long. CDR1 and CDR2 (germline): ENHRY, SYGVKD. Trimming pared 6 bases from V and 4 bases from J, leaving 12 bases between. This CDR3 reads CAISTEDSYGYTF. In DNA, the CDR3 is TGTGCCATCAGCACGGAGGACAGCTATGGCTACACCTTC.

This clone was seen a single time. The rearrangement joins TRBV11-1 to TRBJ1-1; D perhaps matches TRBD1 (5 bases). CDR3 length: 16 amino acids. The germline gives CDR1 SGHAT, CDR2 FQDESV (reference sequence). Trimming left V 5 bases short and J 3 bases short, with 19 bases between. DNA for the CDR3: TGTGCCAGCAGCCCAGGGAGGCAGCTCAGGGACACTGAAGCTTTCTTT. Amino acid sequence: CASSPGRQLRDTEAFF.

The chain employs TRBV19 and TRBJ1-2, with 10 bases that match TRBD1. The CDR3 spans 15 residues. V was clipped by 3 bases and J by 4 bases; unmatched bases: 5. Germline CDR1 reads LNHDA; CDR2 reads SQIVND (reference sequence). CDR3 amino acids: CASSIPGTGVYGYTF. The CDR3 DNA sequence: TGTGCCAGTAGTATCCCCGGGACAGGGGTCTATGGCTACACCTTC.

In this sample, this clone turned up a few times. The CDR3 DNA follows: TGCGCCAGCAGCTCATTTACAGGGGAGGCTTTCTTT. This gives the protein CASSSFTGEAFF. The chain combines TRBV5-1 with TRBJ1-1; 7 nucleotides match TRBD1. The CDR3 has 12 amino acids. J gave up 11 bases and V 3 bases, and 7 bases lay outside the gene matches. The germline gives CDR1 SGHRS, CDR2 YFSETQ.

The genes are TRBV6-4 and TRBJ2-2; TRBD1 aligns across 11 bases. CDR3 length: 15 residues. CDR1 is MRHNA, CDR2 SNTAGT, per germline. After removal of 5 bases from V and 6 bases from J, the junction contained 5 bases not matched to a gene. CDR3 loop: CASSPGQGASGELFF. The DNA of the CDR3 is TGTGCCAGCAGTCCTGGACAGGGGGCGTCCGGGGAGCTGTTTTTT.

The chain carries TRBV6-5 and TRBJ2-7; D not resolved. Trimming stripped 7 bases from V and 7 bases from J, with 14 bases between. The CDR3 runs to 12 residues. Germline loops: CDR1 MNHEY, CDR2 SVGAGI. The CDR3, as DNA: TGTGCCAGCAATAGATCCCCGTATGAGCAGTACTTC. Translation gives CASNRSPYEQYF.

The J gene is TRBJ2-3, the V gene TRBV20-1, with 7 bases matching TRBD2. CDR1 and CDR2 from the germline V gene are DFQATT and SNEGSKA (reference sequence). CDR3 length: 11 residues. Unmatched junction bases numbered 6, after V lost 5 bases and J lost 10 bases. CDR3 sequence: CSAWGGEPQYF. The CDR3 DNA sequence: TGCAGTGCTTGGGGGGGGGAACCGCAGTATTTT.

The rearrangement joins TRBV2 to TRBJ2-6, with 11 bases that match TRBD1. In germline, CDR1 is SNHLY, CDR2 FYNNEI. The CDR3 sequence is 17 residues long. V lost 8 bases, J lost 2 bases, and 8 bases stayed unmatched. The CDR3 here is CASCSWTGGPGANVLTF. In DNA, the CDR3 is TGTGCCAGCTGCTCATGGACAGGGGGCCCTGGGGCCAACGTCCTGACTTTC.

CDR3: CASSPRHRGHSDTQYF. The CDR3 coding sequence is TGTGCCAGCTCACCACGCCACAGGGGGCATTCAGATACGCAGTATTTT. The chain recombines TRBV18 with TRBJ2-3; 9 bases are a match to TRBD1. The germline V gene has CDR1 KGHSH and CDR2 LQKENI. The CDR3 is made up of 16 amino acids. Trimming cost V 1 base and J 4 bases; bases outside gene matches: 6.

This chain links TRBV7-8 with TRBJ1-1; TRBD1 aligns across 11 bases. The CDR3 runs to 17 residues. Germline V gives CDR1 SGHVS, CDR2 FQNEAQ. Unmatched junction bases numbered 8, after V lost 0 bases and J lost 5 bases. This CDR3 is CASSLAEDRGLWTEAFF. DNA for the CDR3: TGTGCCAGCAGCTTAGCTGAGGACAGGGGGCTTTGGACTGAAGCTTTCTTT.

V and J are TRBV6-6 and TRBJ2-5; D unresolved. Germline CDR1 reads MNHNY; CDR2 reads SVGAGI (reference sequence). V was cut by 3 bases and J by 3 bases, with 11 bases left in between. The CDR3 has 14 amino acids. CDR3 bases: TGTGCCAGCAGTTATACGACATGGGAAGAGACCCAGTACTTC. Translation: CASSYTTWEETQYF.

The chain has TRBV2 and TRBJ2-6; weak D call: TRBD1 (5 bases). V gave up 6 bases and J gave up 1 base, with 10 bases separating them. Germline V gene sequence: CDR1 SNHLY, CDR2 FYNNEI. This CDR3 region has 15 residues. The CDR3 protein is CASRGQGSGANVLTF. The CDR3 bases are TGTGCCAGCAGAGGGCAGGGATCTGGGGCCAACGTCCTGACTTTC. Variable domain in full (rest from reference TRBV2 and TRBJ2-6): EPEVTQTPSHQVTQMGQEVILRCVPISNHLYFYWYRQILGQKVEFLVSFYNNEISEKSEIFDDQFSVERPDGSNFTLKIRSTKLEDSAMYFCASRGQGSGANVLTFGAGSRLTVL.

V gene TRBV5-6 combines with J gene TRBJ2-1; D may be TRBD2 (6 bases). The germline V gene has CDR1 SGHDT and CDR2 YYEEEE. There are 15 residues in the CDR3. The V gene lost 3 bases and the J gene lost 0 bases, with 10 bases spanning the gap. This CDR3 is CASSWGVGSYNEQFF. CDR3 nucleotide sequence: TGTGCCAGCAGCTGGGGGGTAGGCTCCTACAATGAGCAGTTCTTC.

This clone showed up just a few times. The CDR3 bases are TGTGCCAGCAGTTACTCCGCAGGGCCCTACGAGCAGTACTTC. Its protein is CASSYSAGPYEQYF. V is TRBV6-5 and J is TRBJ2-7; TRBD1 is a possible D gene (5 bases). The V end lost 0 bases, the J end lost 2 bases, and 8 bases lay between the germline ends. Germline assignment: CDR1 MNHEY and CDR2 SVGAGI. This CDR3 spans 14 amino acids.

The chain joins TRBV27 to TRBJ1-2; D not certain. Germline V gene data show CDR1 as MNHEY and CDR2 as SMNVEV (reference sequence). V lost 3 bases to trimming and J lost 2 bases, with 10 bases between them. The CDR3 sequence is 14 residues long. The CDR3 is CASSLVATNYGYTF. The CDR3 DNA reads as TGTGCCAGCAGTTTGGTGGCAACAAACTATGGCTACACCTTC.

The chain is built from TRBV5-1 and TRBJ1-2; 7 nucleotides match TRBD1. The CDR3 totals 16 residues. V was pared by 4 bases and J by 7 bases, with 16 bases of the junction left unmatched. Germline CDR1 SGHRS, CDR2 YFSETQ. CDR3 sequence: CASSRRTGSQALGYTF. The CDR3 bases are TGCGCCAGCAGCCGACGGACAGGAAGCCAAGCTCTTGGCTACACCTTC.

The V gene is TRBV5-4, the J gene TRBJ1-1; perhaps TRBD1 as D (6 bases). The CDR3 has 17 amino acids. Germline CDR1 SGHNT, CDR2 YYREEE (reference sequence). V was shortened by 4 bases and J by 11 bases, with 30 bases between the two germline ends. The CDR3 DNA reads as TGTGCCAGCAGCCCTAATCCGATAATTCTTAGACAGGTTCGCGCTTTCTTT. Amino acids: CASSPNPIILRQVRAFF.